The clone carrying this T cell receptor (beta chain) was seen a single time. The antigen is undetermined. One junction end disagrees with the germline gene, perhaps due to a read error. These data are taken from a study of cytomegalovirus exposure and HLA in healthy donors. Background on the study: Previous work identified roughly 120 million unique TCR beta sequences from around 200 million T cells.

The PCR employed 60 Vbeta primers together with 13 Jbeta primers. TCRdb keeps only in-frame clones here, not all; method: immunoSEQ multiplex PCR. The data contain about 98,000 clones, about 60% of them seen just once; the ten biggest clones take up under 5.5%. Study results and caveats: Some 150 TCR beta chains were listed as cytomegalovirus-associated.

The V gene's germline CDR1 is SEHNR and CDR2 FQNEAQ (reference sequence). This CDR3 is 12 amino acids long. Sequencing was carried out using PBMCs. This TCR derives from a human donor in good health. V usage is TRBV7-9 and J usage is TRBJ2-7; the D gene is possibly TRBD2 (5 bases). CDR3 sequence (DNA): TGTTCCAGCCGGGATCTCGCGTACGAGCAGTACTTC. Its translation: CSSRDLAYEQYF.